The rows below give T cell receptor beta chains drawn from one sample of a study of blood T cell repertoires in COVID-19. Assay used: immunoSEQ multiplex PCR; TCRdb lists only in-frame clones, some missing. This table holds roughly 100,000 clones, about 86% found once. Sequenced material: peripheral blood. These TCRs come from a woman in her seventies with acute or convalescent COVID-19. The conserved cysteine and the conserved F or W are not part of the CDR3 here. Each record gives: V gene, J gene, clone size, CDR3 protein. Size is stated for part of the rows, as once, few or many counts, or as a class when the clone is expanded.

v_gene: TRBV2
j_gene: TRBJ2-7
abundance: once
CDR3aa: ASTRGQGGYEQY

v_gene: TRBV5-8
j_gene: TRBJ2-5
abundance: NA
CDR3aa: ASSPWGQQETQY

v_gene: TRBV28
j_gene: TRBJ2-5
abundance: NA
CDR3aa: ASSGTSSDKQETQY

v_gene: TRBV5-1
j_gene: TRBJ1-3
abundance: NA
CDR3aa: ASSLRTEPGNTIY

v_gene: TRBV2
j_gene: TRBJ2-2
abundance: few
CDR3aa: ASSVGSGSITGELF

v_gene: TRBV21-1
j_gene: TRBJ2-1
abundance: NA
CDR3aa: ASPPGQVDEQF

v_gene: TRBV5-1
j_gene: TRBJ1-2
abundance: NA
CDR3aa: ASSVDRGLGYGYT

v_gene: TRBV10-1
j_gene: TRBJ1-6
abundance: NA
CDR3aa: ASRLGGRSSYNSPLH

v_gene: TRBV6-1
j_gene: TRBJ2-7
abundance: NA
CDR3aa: ASSEEVGQGVEQY

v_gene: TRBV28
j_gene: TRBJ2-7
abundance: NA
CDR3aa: ASSQITGALPSYEQY

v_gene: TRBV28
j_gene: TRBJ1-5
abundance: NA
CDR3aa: ASSRDRGRNQPQH

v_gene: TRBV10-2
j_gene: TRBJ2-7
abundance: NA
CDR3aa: ASSVSGGRRYEQY

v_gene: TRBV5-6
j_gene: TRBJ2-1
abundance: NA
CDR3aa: ASSLDVGGFNEQF

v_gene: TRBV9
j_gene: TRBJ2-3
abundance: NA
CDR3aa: ASRASGTSADTQY

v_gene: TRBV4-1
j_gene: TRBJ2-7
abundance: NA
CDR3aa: ASSQGRGGNYEQY

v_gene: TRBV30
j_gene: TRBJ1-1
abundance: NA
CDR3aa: AWLRGGARGLNTEAF

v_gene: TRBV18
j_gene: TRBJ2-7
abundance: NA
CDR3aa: ASSLNGPSAITEQY

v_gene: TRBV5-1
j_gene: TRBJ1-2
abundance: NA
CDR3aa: ASSFDRGGYT

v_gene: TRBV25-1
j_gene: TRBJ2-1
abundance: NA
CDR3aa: ASTGTSGTYNEQF

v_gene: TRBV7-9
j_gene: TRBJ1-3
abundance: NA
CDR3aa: ASSLYLDRSSGNTIY

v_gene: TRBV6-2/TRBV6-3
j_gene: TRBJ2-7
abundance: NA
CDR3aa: ASSPRTGGNYEQY

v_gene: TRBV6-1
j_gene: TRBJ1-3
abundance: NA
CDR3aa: ASSEGTFGNTIY

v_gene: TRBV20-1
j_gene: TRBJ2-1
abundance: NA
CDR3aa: SASGSLSGTSYNEQF

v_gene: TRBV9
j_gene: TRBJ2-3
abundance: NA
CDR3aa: ASRTSGSSTDTQY

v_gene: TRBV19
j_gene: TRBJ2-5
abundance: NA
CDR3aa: ASTGAGGRSGETQY

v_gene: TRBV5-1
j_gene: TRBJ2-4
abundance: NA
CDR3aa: ASSRTSGSQHIQY

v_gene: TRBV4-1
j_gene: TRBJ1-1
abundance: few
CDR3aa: ASRVLTGDDEAF

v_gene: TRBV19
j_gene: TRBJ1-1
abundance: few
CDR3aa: ASRRGDSNTEAF

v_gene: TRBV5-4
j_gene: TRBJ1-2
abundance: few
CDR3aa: ASSPEYQNGYT

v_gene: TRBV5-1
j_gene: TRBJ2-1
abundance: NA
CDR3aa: ASSLVLDGHEQF

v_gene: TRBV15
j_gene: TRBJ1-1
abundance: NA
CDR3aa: ATSRRRGTEAF